The rows below give T cell receptor beta chains drawn from one sample of a study of T cell responses to AZD1222 COVID-19 vaccine. Assay: immunoSEQ multiplex PCR; the TCRdb copy retains only in-frame clones and omits some. Altogether some 140,000 clones are present, roughly 89% being singletons, with the ten largest covering approximately 5.7%. Sequences were derived from peripheral blood, sampled on day 0 of AZD1222 vaccination. These receptors all stem from an adult in good health. The CDR3 runs from the conserved cysteine through the conserved F or W.

len	j_gene	v_gene	CDR3aa
17	TRBJ2-5	TRBV28	CASGLDLDRGRPETQYF
17	TRBJ2-1	TRBV19	CASSIDLASGTYNEQFF
15	TRBJ2-2	TRBV10-3	CAIRKTGVSAGELFF
14	TRBJ1-1	TRBV5-1	CASSLVGGTNEAFF
19	TRBJ2-1	TRBV6-2/TRBV6-3	CASSRHRGSLMTDFNEQFF
13	TRBJ2-7	TRBV4-3	CASSHGSGYEQYF
18	TRBJ2-1	TRBV5-1	CASRPGLAGLSSYNEQFF
17	TRBJ2-1	TRBV5-4	CASSLTISRPLGDEQFF
17	TRBJ1-3	TRBV2	CASSTSAGFLSGNTIYF
15	TRBJ2-7	TRBV27	CVSSLSGTSVYEQYF
13	TRBJ2-1	TRBV11-3	CASSLPILKVQFF
14	TRBJ2-3	TRBV7-2	CASSLALDRDTQYF
14	TRBJ1-3	TRBV25-1	CASRPPGPGNTIYF
15	TRBJ2-2	TRBV10-3	CAISETAEDTGELFF
16	TRBJ1-1	TRBV19	CASSRTREVEATEAFF
12	TRBJ2-7	TRBV7-9	CASSLGVYEQYF
15	TRBJ1-2	TRBV5-1	CASSLAFGRSGGYTF
16	TRBJ2-5	TRBV7-9	CASSLTSSGYLETQYF
15	TRBJ1-1	TRBV3-1/TRBV3-2	CASSQVGTGNTEAFF
14	TRBJ1-2	TRBV24-1	CATSDSRGNYGYTF
14	TRBJ2-1	TRBV25-1	CASSPGGNYNEQFF
15	TRBJ1-2	TRBV3-1/TRBV3-2	CASSQAGRPYYGYTF